Listed below are T cell receptor beta chains from one sample, sequenced in a study of naive and memory T cell subsets. TCRdb fed the UMI-ligation and nested PCR reads into MiXCR, producing one record per CDR3 protein. Found here are approximately 37,000 distinct CDR3 sequences, approximately 11% of them singletons; the top ten hold 3.9%. The sequencing here drew on skin, taken from a tuberculin skin test site. The receptors stem from an adult in good health. Each CDR3 is given with its conserved first and last residue. A D gene is named only where the DNA matches it firmly. Not every row has a clone size; where given, it reads once, few, many or a size class.

clone_size,d_call,v_call,j_call,cdr3_aa,cdr3_nt
many,-,TRBV11-2,TRBJ2-3,CASSLAGTDTQYF,TGTGCCAGCAGTCTTGCAGGGACAGATACGCAGTATTTT
many,-,TRBV4-1,TRBJ1-5,CASSQVGVRGEPNQPQHF,TGCGCCAGCAGCCAAGTTGGAGTCCGTGGGGAACCCAATCAGCCCCAGCATTTT
many,TRBD1,TRBV29-1,TRBJ2-5,CSVTISLGTAEETQYF,TGCAGCGTTACCATATCCCTCGGGACAGCCGAAGAGACCCAGTACTTC
many,-,TRBV27,TRBJ2-3,CASSLTYLPTDTQYF,TGTGCCAGCAGCCTTACCTACCTTCCCACAGATACGCAGTATTTT
many,TRBD1,TRBV29-1,TRBJ2-3,CSVEWGRGYTDTQYF,TGCAGCGTTGAATGGGGCAGGGGGTACACAGATACGCAGTATTTT
many,TRBD2,TRBV4-1,TRBJ2-3,CASSQGLLAGPPWDTQYF,TGCGCCAGCAGCCAAGGTCTACTAGCGGGGCCCCCTTGGGATACGCAGTATTTT
-,TRBD1,TRBV4-2,TRBJ1-5,CASSSGETGQPQHF,TGTGCCAGCAGTTCAGGGGAGACAGGGCAGCCCCAGCATTTT
few,TRBD1,TRBV12-3/TRBV12-4,TRBJ2-7,CASSSSGTGGYEQYF,TGTGCCAGCAGCTCCTCCGGGACAGGGGGCTACGAGCAGTACTTC
-,-,TRBV6-4,TRBJ2-3,CASSDVGGGDTQYF,TGTGCCAGCAGTGATGTCGGCGGCGGAGATACGCAGTATTTT
many,-,TRBV6-5,TRBJ1-2,CASSLDRDNYGYTF,TGTGCCAGCAGTCTGGACAGAGATAACTATGGCTACACCTTC
-,-,TRBV20-1,TRBJ1-1,CSAREQGRNTEAFF,TGCAGTGCTAGAGAGCAGGGACGGAACACTGAAGCTTTCTTT
-,-,TRBV6-5,TRBJ2-7,CASRHVDEQYF,TGTGCCAGCCGTCATGTGGACGAGCAGTACTTC
few,-,TRBV20-1,TRBJ1-1,CSARPYSGGGEAFF,TGCAGTGCTAGACCATACAGCGGGGGCGGTGAAGCTTTCTTT
many,-,TRBV5-1,TRBJ1-1,CASSLPQLTENTEAFF,TGCGCCAGCAGCTTGCCCCAACTAACAGAGAACACTGAAGCTTTCTTT
few,TRBD1,TRBV7-2,TRBJ1-5,CASSSGQGGDQPQHF,TGTGCCAGCAGCTCCGGACAGGGGGGAGATCAGCCCCAGCATTTT
-,TRBD1,TRBV7-9,TRBJ2-2,CASSPRDRGQTGELFF,TGTGCCAGCAGCCCCCGGGACAGGGGGCAAACCGGGGAGCTGTTTTTT
medium-sized,-,TRBV7-2,TRBJ2-3,CASSLNKWRGTDTQYF,TGTGCCAGCAGCTTAAATAAGTGGAGGGGCACAGATACGCAGTATTTT
few,-,TRBV20-1,TRBJ1-2,CSARDGTGNGDTF,TGCAGTGCTAGAGATGGAACAGGGAATGGCGACACCTTC
-,-,TRBV12-3/TRBV12-4,TRBJ1-5,CASSLIAGSQQPQHF,TGTGCCAGCAGTTTAATAGCAGGTAGTCAACAGCCCCAGCATTTT
-,TRBD1,TRBV12-3/TRBV12-4,TRBJ2-6,CASSRDRFSGANVLTF,TGTGCCAGCAGTCGGGACAGGTTCTCTGGGGCCAACGTCCTGACTTTC
few,TRBD2,TRBV29-1,TRBJ2-1,CSVSTGTSGVREQFF,TGCAGCGTTTCGACCGGGACTAGCGGTGTAAGGGAGCAGTTCTTC
many,-,TRBV3-1,TRBJ1-2,CASSPLRDNGSYNYGYTF,TGTGCCAGCAGCCCTCTCCGGGACAACGGCAGTTATAACTATGGCTACACCTTC
few,-,TRBV7-9,TRBJ1-5,CASSRQENQPQHF,TGTGCCAGCAGCAGACAGGAGAATCAGCCCCAGCATTTT
many,-,TRBV29-1,TRBJ1-4,CSVELETNEKLFF,TGCAGCGTTGAACTGGAAACTAATGAAAAACTGTTTTTT
few,-,TRBV28,TRBJ1-1,CASSSLGGGDTEAFF,TGTGCCAGCAGTTCCCTCGGAGGGGGGGACACTGAAGCTTTCTTT
few,-,TRBV27,TRBJ1-6,CASSLSGALDSPLHF,TGTGCCAGCAGTTTGTCTGGGGCGCTTGATTCACCCCTCCACTTT
medium-sized,TRBD1,TRBV20-1,TRBJ2-7,CSATGDRARYEQYF,TGCAGTGCTACCGGGGACAGGGCTAGGTACGAGCAGTACTTC
few,-,TRBV5-6,TRBJ2-4,CASSFKGSVSIQYF,TGTGCCAGCAGCTTCAAGGGGTCAGTTAGCATTCAGTACTTC
many,TRBD2,TRBV5-1,TRBJ2-7,CASSPGTSDSYEQYF,TGCGCCAGCAGCCCCGGGACTAGCGACTCCTACGAGCAGTACTTC
-,-,TRBV7-3,TRBJ2-6,CASSLSRDIRAGANVLTF,TGTGCCAGCAGCTTAAGTCGGGACATCAGGGCTGGGGCCAACGTCCTGACTTTC
-,-,TRBV7-2,TRBJ2-5,CASSLSQGVETQYF,TGTGCCAGCAGCTTAAGTCAGGGAGTAGAGACCCAGTACTTC
many,-,TRBV29-1,TRBJ2-7,CSVKRLVTSYEQYF,TGCAGCGTTAAAAGGCTGGTAACTTCCTACGAGCAGTACTTC
few,TRBD1,TRBV29-1,TRBJ1-2,CSVERDRGRNYGYTF,TGCAGCGTTGAAAGGGACAGGGGTCGGAACTATGGCTACACCTTC
-,-,TRBV2,TRBJ2-1,CASSEESRERGNEQFF,TGTGCCAGCAGTGAAGAATCCCGGGAGCGAGGCAATGAGCAGTTCTTC
-,-,TRBV11-2,TRBJ2-5,CASSRDQKETQYF,TGTGCCAGCAGCCGGGACCAGAAAGAGACCCAGTACTTC